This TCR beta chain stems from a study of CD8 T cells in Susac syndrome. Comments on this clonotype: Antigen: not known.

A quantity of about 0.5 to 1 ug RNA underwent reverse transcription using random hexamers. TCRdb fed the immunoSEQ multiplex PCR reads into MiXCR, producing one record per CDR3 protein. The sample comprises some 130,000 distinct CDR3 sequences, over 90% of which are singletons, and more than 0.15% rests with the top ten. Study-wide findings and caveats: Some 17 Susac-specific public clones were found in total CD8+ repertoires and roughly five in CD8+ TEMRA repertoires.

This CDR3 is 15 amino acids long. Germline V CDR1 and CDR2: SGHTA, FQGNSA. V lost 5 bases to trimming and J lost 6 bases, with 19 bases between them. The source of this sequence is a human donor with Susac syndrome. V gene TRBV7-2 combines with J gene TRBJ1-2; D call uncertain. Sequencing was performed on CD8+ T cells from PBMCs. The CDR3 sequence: CASSNPGWVDNGYTF. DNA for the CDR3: TGTGCCAGCAGCAATCCAGGTTGGGTTGATAATGGCTACACCTTC.